This T cell receptor (beta chain) was sequenced for a study of blood T cell repertoires in COVID-19. Study-level background: The samples span acute and convalescent COVID-19 from the United States, Italy and Spain.

Produced via immunoSEQ multiplex PCR; TCRdb's table is partial and in-frame only. Of some 50,000 clones in the sample, roughly 88% were seen once. Germline assignment: CDR1 LNHDA and CDR2 SQIVND (reference sequence). V was trimmed by 3 bases and J by 5 bases, leaving 7 bases between them. The length of the CDR3 is 12 residues. This clonotype originated in a human donor in a cohort sampled during active COVID-19. The donor label of this sample is uncertain. The chain uses TRBV19 and TRBJ2-5, with unresolved D. The material sequenced was peripheral blood. CDR3 in DNA: TGTGCCAGTAGTATGGTGAGGGAGACCCAGTACTTC. Amino acid sequence: CASSMVRETQYF. Drawing the rest from reference TRBV19 and TRBJ2-5, the complete variable domain is DGGITQSPKYLFRKEGQNVTLSCEQNLNHDAMYWYRQDPGQGLRLIYYSQIVNDFQKGDIAEGYSVSREKKESFPLTVTSAQKNPTAFYLCASSMVRETQYFGPGTRLLVL.